One sample yielded the 21 T cell receptor beta chains listed below, sequenced in a study of T cell repertoires in cytomegalovirus infection (dated 2019 in TCRdb). No antigen has been assigned to these receptors. The data were produced on an Illumina HiSeq 1500. TCRdb trimmed the raw reads at Q25, called clones with MiXCR and kept productive beta chains. Identical CDR3 protein sequences are pooled into one entry, listed with their most common genes and DNA. The sample includes approximately 130,000 distinct CDR3 sequences, with around 25% observed a single time. The top ten clones comprise about a third of the sample. Specimen: PBMCs, sequenced either directly or after in vitro stimulation (not recorded which). These receptors all come from a human donor in good health (CMV status not recorded). Some clones in this sample may be carry-over from other donors' samples.

This chain uses TRBV18 with TRBJ1-5; 7 nucleotides align to TRBD1. The germline V gene has CDR1 KGHSH and CDR2 LQKENI. V gave up 2 bases and J gave up 0 bases; unmatched junction bases: 4. The CDR3 has 16 amino acids. The CDR3 here is CASSPGTANSNQPQHF. The CDR3, as DNA: TGTGCCAGCTCACCAGGGACAGCTAATAGCAATCAGCCCCAGCATTTT.

The chain carries TRBV15 and TRBJ1-1, with D tentatively TRBD1 (5 bases). CDR1 and CDR2 from the germline V gene are LNHNV and YYDKDF (reference sequence). Trimming removed 6 bases from V and 0 bases from J, with 14 bases in between. This CDR3 contains 15 residues. This CDR3 is CATRALGQLNTEAFF. For the CDR3, the DNA is TGTGCCACCAGGGCCCTTGGACAATTGAACACTGAAGCTTTCTTT.

This clonotype has a handful of counts. V gene TRBV7-2 combines with J gene TRBJ2-3, with D possibly TRBD2 on 6 matching bases. The CDR3 has 14 residues. V was clipped by 2 bases and J by 6 bases, with 12 bases between them. Germline assignment: CDR1 SGHTA and CDR2 FQGNSA. The CDR3 bases are TGTGCCAGCAGCTTAACGGGAGATATGGATACGCAGTATTTT. Its translation is CASSLTGDMDTQYF. The full variable domain, its missing parts supplied by reference TRBV7-2 and TRBJ2-3, is GAGVSQSPSNKVTEKGKDVELRCDPISGHTALYWYRQSLGQGLEFLIYFQGNSAPDKSGLPSDRFSAERTGGSVSTLTIQRTQQEDSAVYLCASSLTGDMDTQYFGPGTRLTVL.

This clonotype occurred a few times. The chain recombines TRBV7-3 with TRBJ2-5; D remains ambiguous. Germline assignment: CDR1 SGHTA and CDR2 FQGTGA. Deletions cut 3 bases from V and 4 bases from J, with 12 bases between. The CDR3 totals 14 residues. CDR3 coding DNA: TGTGCCAGCAGCTTGACTGGGCTCGGAGAGACCCAGTACTTC. Amino acid sequence: CASSLTGLGETQYF. The full variable domain, with the rest looked up from reference TRBV7-3 and TRBJ2-5, is GAGVSQTPSNKVTEKGKYVELRCDPISGHTALYWYRQSLGQGPEFLIYFQGTGAADDSGLPNDRFFAVRPEGSVSTLKIQRTERGDSAVYLCASSLTGLGETQYFGPGTRLLVL.

The chain links TRBV20-1 to TRBJ2-1, with D possibly matching TRBD2 (5 bases). The germline CDR1 and CDR2 sequences are DFQATT and SNEGSKA (reference sequence). This CDR3 comprises 15 residues. V lost 3 bases, J lost 3 bases, and 15 bases lay in between. This chain's CDR3 is CSASAASRGYNEQFF. The CDR3 nucleotides are TGCAGTGCTAGCGCTGCGAGCCGGGGCTACAATGAGCAGTTCTTC.

V is TRBV14 and J is TRBJ1-6; D is undetermined. The CDR3 is 17 amino acids. The V gene's germline CDR1 is SGHDN and CDR2 FVKESK. Between the trimmed V and J ends, which lost 6 bases and 0 bases, there was a span of 15 bases. CDR3 in DNA: TGTGCCAGCAGGGATACGGCTTCTGGCTCCTATAATTCACCCCTCCACTTT. This gives the protein CASRDTASGSYNSPLHF.

This clonotype was observed at least ten times. Here the CDR3 DNA reads TGTGCCAGCAGTTTATGGCACGAGCAGTTCTTC. This gives the protein CASSLWHEQFF. The chain links TRBV28 to TRBJ2-1; D is unclear. Germline V gives CDR1 MDHEN, CDR2 SYDVKM. There are 11 residues in the CDR3. V was shortened by 0 bases and J by 10 bases, with 4 bases between the two germline ends.

This clonotype was observed many times. The chain employs TRBV7-6 and TRBJ2-3; the D is unclear. V was clipped by 1 base and J by 2 bases, with 10 bases between them. The CDR3 runs 15 residues. Germline V lookup: CDR1 SGHVS, CDR2 FNYEAQ. The CDR3 DNA is TGTGCCAGCAGCTTAGTGCGGTCAAACACAGATACGCAGTATTTT. Amino acids: CASSLVRSNTDTQYF.

The sample holds many counts of this clonotype. This rearrangement joins TRBV7-6 to TRBJ2-7; either TRBD1 or TRBD2 may supply D (5 bases each). Trimming stripped 8 bases from V and 2 bases from J, with 13 bases between. CDR3 length: 13 amino acids. The germline V gene has CDR1 SGHVS and CDR2 FNYEAQ. The CDR3 loop reads CASGEGYPYEQYV. The CDR3 DNA sequence: TGTGCCAGCGGAGAGGGGTACCCCTACGAGCAGTACGTC.

This clonotype was seen a few times. The chain carries TRBV9 and TRBJ2-3; D unresolved. Germline CDR1 SGDLS, CDR2 YYNGEE. The CDR3 contains 15 residues. Trimming removed 0 bases at V and 6 bases at J, with 14 bases between. The CDR3 region has the DNA TGTGCCAGCAGCGTAGCGGGCCACAGCTCGGATACGCAGTATTTT. Its protein is CASSVAGHSSDTQYF.

The chain links TRBV3-1 to TRBJ1-2, with TRBD1 identical over 10 bases. Looked up from germline, CDR1 is LGHDT and CDR2 is YNNKEL (reference sequence). The CDR3 has 13 amino acids. V lost 5 bases, J lost 8 bases, and 5 bases stayed unmatched. Here the CDR3 DNA reads TGTGCCAGCAGCTACGGACAGGGGGGCGGCTACACCTTC. It is translated as CASSYGQGGGYTF.

This rearrangement joins TRBV6-5 to TRBJ1-1, with a weak D call TRBD1 (6 bases). The CDR3 has 15 residues. Germline loops: CDR1 MNHEY, CDR2 SVGAGI. With 6 bases removed from V and 0 bases from J, the gap between germline ends came to 14 bases. The DNA of the CDR3 is TGTGCCAGCAGGAGAGACAGGAGTTTGAACACTGAAGCTTTCTTT. Translating gives CASRRDRSLNTEAFF.

This clonotype was seen many times. The CDR3 is CASSFFWTSGRDEQYF. For the CDR3, the DNA is TGTGCCAGCAGCTTCTTCTGGACTAGCGGTAGAGACGAGCAGTACTTC. The chain links TRBV7-9 to TRBJ2-7; 10 nucleotides match TRBD2. Germline V gene sequence: CDR1 SEHNR, CDR2 FQNEAQ (reference sequence). The CDR3 has 16 amino acids. Trimming cost V 3 bases and J 5 bases; bases outside gene matches: 10.

The gene calls are TRBV15 and TRBJ2-1; 12 bases fit TRBD2. Germline loops: CDR1 LNHNV, CDR2 YYDKDF (reference sequence). V was pared by 2 bases and J by 9 bases, with 11 bases of the junction left unmatched. The CDR3 length is 17 residues. CDR3 residues: CATSRFRLAGDLSEQFF. Here the CDR3 DNA reads TGTGCCACCAGCAGATTCCGACTAGCGGGAGATCTGAGTGAGCAGTTCTTC.

DNA for the CDR3: TGCAGCGTAGGATTAAGCAATCAGCCCCAGCATTTT. It codes for CSVGLSNQPQHF. The genes are TRBV29-1 and TRBJ1-5; the D is unclear. Germline V gene lookup returns CDR1 SQVTM and CDR2 ANQGSEA. V was shortened by 6 bases and J by 1 base, with 7 bases between the two germline ends. The CDR3 is 12 amino acids. The complete variable domain, with remaining parts taken from reference TRBV29-1 and TRBJ1-5, reads SAVISQKPSRDICQRGTSLTIQCQVDSQVTMMFWYRQQPGQSLTLIATANQGSEATYESGFVIDKFPISRPNLTFSTLTVSNMSPEDSSIYLCSVGLSNQPQHFGDGTRLSIL.

Comments on this clonotype: This may stem from a read error, because a much larger clone lies one nucleotide away. The rearrangement joins TRBV7-9 to TRBJ1-1; D is ambiguous. Germline CDR1 reads SEHNR; CDR2 reads FQNEAQ (reference sequence). This CDR3 has 14 amino acids. The CDR3 DNA reads TGTGCCAGCGGCTTCGACGGGTACAGCGCTGAAGCTTTCTTT. It specifies CASGFDGYSAEAFF.

This clonotype turned up a few times. The chain combines TRBV25-1 with TRBJ1-2; no definite D call. This CDR3 spans 13 amino acids. Trimming shortened V by 1 base and J by 8 bases, and 11 bases separated the two germline ends. Per the germline V gene, CDR1 is MGHDK and CDR2 is SYGVNS. The chain's CDR3 is CASSELPNWGYTF. As DNA, the CDR3 is TGTGCCAGCAGTGAATTACCAAACTGGGGCTACACCTTC.

The V gene is TRBV19, the J gene TRBJ2-1; D unclear. V lost 7 bases and J lost 6, with 13 bases in between. Germline V lookup: CDR1 LNHDA, CDR2 SQIVND (reference sequence). The CDR3 sequence is 13 residues long. CDR3 amino acids: CASKGGVFNEQFF. The DNA of the CDR3 is TGTGCCAGTAAGGGTGGGGTATTCAATGAGCAGTTCTTC.

This clonotype was detected many times. The V call is TRBV7-8, the J call TRBJ2-3, with 7 positions matching TRBD2. The CDR3 has 16 residues. Germline V CDR1 and CDR2: SGHVS, FQNEAQ. V was pared by 0 bases and J by 5 bases, with 8 bases of the junction left unmatched. CDR3 nucleotide sequence: TGTGCCAGCAGCTTAGCGAGGCTAGCGGTCAAAGATACGCAGTATTTT. It codes for CASSLARLAVKDTQYF.

The chain carries TRBV27 and TRBJ2-2; D assignment may be TRBD1 or TRBD2 (5 bases each). Germline CDR1 and CDR2: MNHEY and SMNVEV (reference sequence). This CDR3 is built from 14 residues. V dropped 5 bases and J dropped 7 bases, with 14 bases sitting between them. CDR3 residues: CASSPRGPDGELFF. The CDR3 nucleotides are TGTGCCAGCAGTCCCCGGGGCCCAGACGGGGAGCTGTTTTTT.

This clonotype was detected many times. The chain has TRBV25-1 and TRBJ2-7; 10 nucleotides match TRBD1. The CDR3 is 13 amino acids. V lost 3 bases and J lost 7; bases outside the gene matches: 3. Per the germline V gene, CDR1 is MGHDK and CDR2 is SYGVNS. In DNA form, the CDR3 reads TGTGCCAGCAGTGAGGGACAGGGGTTTGAGCAGTACTTC. The encoded protein is CASSEGQGFEQYF.